This T cell receptor beta chain derives from a study of blood T cell repertoires in COVID-19. In the study overall: From the United States, Italy and Spain came samples of acute and convalescent COVID-19. PBMCs, B-cell-depleted T cells, or T cells were the source of the cDNA or gDNA that made up the material.

In the original workflow: Estimation of nucleated cell counts was performed using reference gene primer amplification. TCRdb's table, derived via immunoSEQ multiplex PCR, lists solely in-frame clones and lacks some. Clonal size and the V and J genes are those of that table, whereas D and trimming came from the DNA. The sample lists some 11,000 clones; approximately 88% were seen once. This receptor was identified in a human donor in a cohort sampled during active COVID-19. Sequencing used peripheral blood.

CDR3 coding DNA: TGTGCCAGCAGCCAAGCCGGGAGGGCCTTCGACGAGCAGTACTTC. Its protein is CASSQAGRAFDEQYF. The chain combines TRBV3-1 (or the pseudogene TRBV3-2) with TRBJ2-7; 8 bases fit TRBD2. Losses at the gene ends were 1 base for V and 5 bases for J; bases not matched to a gene: 7. The CDR3 sequence is 15 residues long. Germline CDR1 LGHDT, CDR2 YNNKEL (reference sequence).